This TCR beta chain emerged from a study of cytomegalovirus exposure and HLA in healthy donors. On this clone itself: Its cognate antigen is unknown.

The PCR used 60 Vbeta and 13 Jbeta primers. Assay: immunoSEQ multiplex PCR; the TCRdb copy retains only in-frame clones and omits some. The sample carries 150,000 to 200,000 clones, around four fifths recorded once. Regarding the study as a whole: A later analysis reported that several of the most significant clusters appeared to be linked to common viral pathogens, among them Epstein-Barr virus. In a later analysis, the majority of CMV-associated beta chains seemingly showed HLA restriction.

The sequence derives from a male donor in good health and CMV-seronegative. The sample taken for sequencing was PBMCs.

The CDR3 bases are TGTGCCAGCAGTATACAGGGGGCTTCCTTTTATGGCTACACCTTC. Translating gives CASSIQGASFYGYTF. This sequence joins TRBV28 and TRBJ1-2, with TRBD1 matching over 9 bases. This CDR3 spans 15 amino acids. J was trimmed by 5 bases and V by 5 bases; bases with no gene match: 9. Germline values: CDR1 MDHEN, CDR2 SYDVKM.